What follows are 8 T cell receptor beta chains derived from one specimen sequenced in a study of Ad26.COV2.S vaccination and SARS-CoV-2 variants. Measured with immunoSEQ multiplex PCR; TCRdb has only the in-frame clones, and not every one. The sample lists over 450,000 clones, roughly nine tenths occurring once. Treatment indicated: roughly 20 received Ad26.COV2.S at low or high dose, single or two shots; 5 received placebo; per-sample allocation not given. At day 63 after the first vaccine or placebo injection, samples were drawn. The source was peripheral blood, collected in a trial of Ad26.COV2.S vaccine versus placebo. These receptors all stem from a person between 18 and 59 years old who received the Ad26.COV2.S COVID-19 vaccine or a placebo.

This clone showed up just once. CDR3 sequence reads: CASSQVYVQDNYGYTF. The DNA of the CDR3 is TGCGCCAGCAGCCAAGTCTATGTCCAGGACAACTATGGCTACACCTTC. The chain is built from TRBV4-3 and TRBJ1-2; D uncertain. V lost 1 base and J lost 2, with 14 bases in between. CDR1 is LGHNA, CDR2 YSLEER, per germline. This CDR3 spans 16 amino acids.

The rearrangement links TRBV19 to TRBJ1-1; D perhaps matches TRBD1 (6 bases). V shed 7 bases and J shed 3 bases, with 12 bases lying between them. From germline, CDR1 is LNHDA and CDR2 SQIVND (reference sequence). The CDR3 covers 13 residues. CDR3 DNA sequence: TGTGCCAGTAAGCCCCGGACAGACACTGAAGCTTTCTTT. Its translation is CASKPRTDTEAFF.

The chain recombines TRBV30 with TRBJ2-3, with 9 bases lining up with TRBD1. The CDR3 has 16 residues. Per germline, CDR1 GTSNPN and CDR2 SVGIG (reference sequence). J was trimmed by 0 bases and V by 3 bases; bases with no gene match: 7. The chain's CDR3 is CAWSTRDRASTDTQYF. CDR3 in DNA: TGTGCCTGGAGCACCCGGGACAGGGCTAGCACAGATACGCAGTATTTT.

V and J are TRBV30 and TRBJ1-1; possibly TRBD1 for D (5 bases). V gave up 2 bases and J gave up 4 bases, with 17 bases separating them. The CDR3 totals 15 residues. The germline CDR1 and CDR2 sequences are GTSNPN and SVGIG (reference sequence). CDR3 loop: CAWSPPDRSSTEAFF. The CDR3 nucleotides are TGTGCCTGGAGTCCCCCCGACAGAAGTTCCACTGAAGCTTTCTTT. Using reference TRBV30 and TRBJ1-1 for the parts outside the CDR3, the full variable domain is SQTIHQWPATLVQPVGSPLSLECTVEGTSNPNLYWYRQAAGRGLQLLFYSVGIGQISSEVPQNLSASRPQDRQFILSSKKLLLSDSGFYLCAWSPPDRSSTEAFFGQGTRLTVV.

This clone showed up many times. The chain links TRBV3-1 (or the pseudogene TRBV3-2) to TRBJ1-3; D is undetermined. CDR1 and CDR2 (germline): LGHDT, YNNKEL (reference sequence). The CDR3 loop spans 13 amino acids. Between the trimmed V and J ends, which lost 0 bases and 7 bases, there was a span of 7 bases. The CDR3 here is CASSQEARNTIYF. CDR3 coding DNA: TGTGCCAGCAGCCAAGAAGCTAGGAACACCATATATTTT.

This chain joins TRBV11-2 and TRBJ2-5, with D perhaps matching TRBD2 (7 bases). Germline lookup yields CDR1 SGHAT and CDR2 FQNNGV. V was clipped by 0 bases and J by 5 bases, with 16 bases between them. The CDR3 contains 16 residues. The DNA for the CDR3 is TGTGCCAGCAGCTTAGAACCCGGGGGGCGCCGGGAGACCCAGTACTTC. Translated, it gives CASSLEPGGRRETQYF.

The rearrangement uses TRBV24-1 and TRBJ2-1; 10 nucleotides line up with TRBD1. The CDR3 extends over 14 amino acids. J gave up 6 bases and V 6 bases, and 4 bases lay outside the gene matches. Germline loops: CDR1 KGHDR, CDR2 SFDVKD. The CDR3 nucleotides read TGTGCCACCAGTCCGGGACAGGGGACCAATGAGCAGTTCTTC. It is translated as CATSPGQGTNEQFF.

V gene TRBV30 combines with J gene TRBJ2-1, with D possibly being TRBD1 (5 bases). CDR1 and CDR2 (germline): GTSNPN, SVGIG (reference sequence). This CDR3 spans 13 amino acids. V was trimmed by 5 bases and J by 8 bases, leaving 16 bases between them. The CDR3 reads CAWSRQYMDEQFF. As DNA, the CDR3 is TGTGCCTGGTCGAGACAGTACATGGATGAGCAGTTCTTC.